One and the same sample provided the 23 T cell receptor beta chains below, sequenced in a study of blood T cells in healthy people across ages. Sample-barcoded 5' priming and a J-beta primer mix drove a second PCR of about 6 to 12 cycles. TCRdb fed the 5' RACE reads into MiXCR, producing one record per CDR3 protein. The sample shows roughly 800,000 distinct CDR3 sequences, 55% to 75% of them seen only once. The sample comprised blood. All receptors derive from a man in his thirties or forties in good health.

This clonotype has only one observation. This sequence joins TRBV20-1 and TRBJ2-5; 11 positions match TRBD2. V trimming: 5 bases; J trimming: 4 bases; junction bases outside the gene matches: 6. The CDR3 loop spans 14 amino acids. Germline-derived CDR1 and CDR2 are DFQATT and SNEGSKA (reference sequence). The CDR3 DNA sequence: TGCAGTGCTTTCCTGACTAGCGGGATAGAGACCCAGTACTTC. Amino acids: CSAFLTSGIETQYF.

The chain has TRBV15 and TRBJ1-4; no clear D gene. The germline gives CDR1 LNHNV, CDR2 YYDKDF (reference sequence). This CDR3 has 13 residues. V lost 4 bases to trimming and J lost 7 bases, with 10 bases between them. CDR3 DNA: TGTGCCACCAGCACAACCCCAAGTGAAAAACTGTTTTTT. Protein product: CATSTTPSEKLFF.

Regarding this clonotype: A much larger clone differs by one base, so this may be a read error. The chain has TRBV2 and TRBJ2-1; a possible D gene is TRBD2 (6 bases). Between the trimmed V and J ends, which lost 7 bases and 3 bases, there was a span of 13 bases. The CDR3 runs to 14 residues. Germline V gene sequence: CDR1 SNHLY, CDR2 FYNNEI. CDR3 protein: CASKPAGDYNEQFF. In DNA form, the CDR3 reads TGTGCCAGCAAACCAGCGGGTGACTACAATGAGCAGTTCTTC.

This clonotype was counted only a few times. The chain carries TRBV20-1 and TRBJ2-7, with D possibly being TRBD2 (6 bases). The CDR3 length is 13 residues. Germline V gene sequence: CDR1 DFQATT, CDR2 SNEGSKA (reference sequence). V was pared by 6 bases and J by 0 bases, with 12 bases between. The CDR3 nucleotides read TGCAGTGCGACGGGACTCTCCTCCTACGAGCAGTACTTC. Translating it yields CSATGLSSYEQYF.

This clonotype has a handful of counts. V usage is TRBV28 and J usage is TRBJ2-7; TRBD1 is a possible D gene (7 bases). Germline CDR1 is MDHEN and CDR2 is SYDVKM. The CDR3 runs 14 residues. Trimming removed 6 bases from V and 3 bases from J, with 15 bases in between. The CDR3 reads CASRTDREVYEQYF. The CDR3 DNA sequence: TGTGCCAGCAGAACCGACAGGGAGGTCTACGAGCAGTACTTC.

The chain combines TRBV7-2 with TRBJ2-7; 7 bases line up with TRBD1. The last part of the DNA fits TRBJ2-5 better; the J call may be wrong. Germline loops: CDR1 SGHTA, CDR2 FQGNSA. The CDR3 spans 14 residues. The chain's CDR3 is CASMPQTGLETQYF. DNA of the CDR3: TGTGCCAGCATGCCCCAGACAGGGTTGGAGACCCAGTACTTC.

V and J are TRBV28 and TRBJ1-6; TRBD1 agrees at 8 bases. J was trimmed by 8 bases and V by 7 bases; bases with no gene match: 10. This CDR3 has 15 residues. The germline V gene has CDR1 MDHEN and CDR2 SYDVKM. For the CDR3, the DNA is TGTGCCAGCATCCCAGGGGGCAAGGGGGATTCACCCCTCCACTTT. Translating it yields CASIPGGKGDSPLHF.

This chain links TRBV7-9 with TRBJ2-1; TRBD2 matches 7 bases. This CDR3 contains 17 residues. The J segment lost 0 bases and the V segment lost 5 bases, leaving 10 bases of the junction unmatched. Germline loops: CDR1 SEHNR, CDR2 FQNEAQ (reference sequence). The CDR3 nucleotides are TGTGCCAGCAGCCCCCAAGGGCGGGGGAGCTCCTACAATGAGCAGTTCTTC. This gives the protein CASSPQGRGSSYNEQFF.

The gene calls are TRBV5-1 and TRBJ2-7; D possibly corresponds to TRBD1 (6 bases). The CDR3 spans 12 residues. Germline V gene data show CDR1 as SGHRS and CDR2 as YFSETQ. V gave up 4 bases and J gave up 6 bases, with 11 bases separating them. Here the CDR3 reads CASSADRFEQYF. CDR3 nucleotides: TGCGCCAGCAGCGCGGACAGATTCGAGCAGTACTTC.

The J gene is TRBJ2-3, the V gene TRBV20-1; D not resolved. The CDR3 is 13 amino acids. V was shortened by 0 bases and J by 2 bases, with 6 bases between the two germline ends. From germline, CDR1 is DFQATT and CDR2 SNEGSKA (reference sequence). DNA for the CDR3: TGCAGTGCTAGAGACGGGTCCACAGATACGCAGTATTTT. Amino acid sequence: CSARDGSTDTQYF.

The J gene is TRBJ2-4, the V gene TRBV27; maybe TRBD2 (7 bases). The J call may be incorrect, as the DNA end agrees better with TRBJ2-7. There are 14 residues in the CDR3. Germline V gene sequence: CDR1 MNHEY, CDR2 SMNVEV (reference sequence). CDR3: CASSFGGRDYEQYF. The CDR3 DNA reads as TGTGCCAGCAGTTTCGGGGGGCGCGACTACGAGCAGTACTTC.

This clonotype showed up many times. The chain is built from TRBV10-1 and TRBJ2-3; the D gene is possibly TRBD2 (6 bases). Germline CDR1 WNHNN, CDR2 SYGVQD (reference sequence). The CDR3 is 16 residues long. Trimming removed 10 bases at V and 3 bases at J, with 23 bases between. As DNA, the CDR3 is TGCGCCACCGGCGGGACCTCAGGGAAGTGGACAGATACGCAGTATTTT. As protein: CATGGTSGKWTDTQYF.

The V and J genes are TRBV7-2 and TRBJ2-1; 8 positions match TRBD2. This CDR3 is 13 amino acids long. V lost 8 bases to trimming and J lost 12 bases; unmatched junction nucleotides: 12. Per the germline V gene, CDR1 is SGHTA and CDR2 is FQGNSA. CDR3 loop: CASDGYGRGTQFF. The CDR3, as DNA: TGTGCCAGCGATGGTTACGGGAGGGGTACGCAGTTCTTC. The entire variable domain, with the rest obtained from reference TRBV7-2 and TRBJ2-1, is as follows: GAGVSQSPSNKVTEKGKDVELRCDPISGHTALYWYRQSLGQGLEFLIYFQGNSAPDKSGLPSDRFSAERTGGSVSTLTIQRTQQEDSAVYLCASDGYGRGTQFFGPGTRLTVL.

In this sample, this clonotype turned up a few times. Germline and junction disagree at one end, which may indicate a read error. This rearrangement joins TRBV7-7 to TRBJ2-7; 9 nucleotides align to TRBD2. CDR1 SSHAT and CDR2 FNYEAQ come from the germline V gene (reference sequence). CDR3 length: 17 residues. As DNA, the CDR3 is TGTGCTAGCAGCTTACAAGCGGGAGGCGTAAGAGCACAGGCCCAGTACTTC. It is translated as CASSLQAGGVRAQAQYF.

The gene calls are TRBV20-1 and TRBJ1-6; D not certain. This CDR3 contains 13 residues. V lost 0 bases and J 9 bases, leaving 9 bases between the germline ends. CDR1 is DFQATT, CDR2 SNEGSKA, per germline (reference sequence). CDR3 sequence: CSAREVAVSPLHF. The CDR3 bases are TGCAGTGCTAGAGAGGTGGCCGTTTCACCCCTCCACTTT.

This clonotype was counted only a few times. V usage is TRBV5-1 and J usage is TRBJ2-5, with 9 nucleotides matching TRBD1. The CDR3 runs 19 residues. Per germline, CDR1 SGHRS and CDR2 YFSETQ. V was pared by 3 bases and J by 0 bases, with 15 bases of the junction left unmatched. Here the CDR3 reads CASSSPGQGPPVYQETQYF. CDR3 bases: TGCGCCAGCAGCTCCCCGGGACAGGGTCCTCCTGTGTACCAAGAGACCCAGTACTTC. Full variable domain (rest looked up from reference TRBV5-1 and TRBJ2-5): KAGVTQTPRYLIKTRGQQVTLSCSPISGHRSVSWYQQTPGQGLQFLFEYFSETQRNKGNFPGRFSGRQFSNSRSEMNVSTLELGDSALYLCASSSPGQGPPVYQETQYFGPGTRLLVL.

The CDR3 region is CASSQEFARGDEQFF. In DNA, the CDR3 is TGTGCCAGCAGCCAAGAATTCGCTCGGGGGGATGAGCAGTTCTTC. The V call is TRBV3-1, the J call TRBJ2-1; 7 positions match TRBD2. Germline V CDR1 and CDR2: LGHDT, YNNKEL (reference sequence). The CDR3 is made up of 15 amino acids. V lost 0 bases, J lost 8 bases, and 7 bases stayed unmatched.

The chain couples TRBV7-9 to TRBJ1-1; 9 bases are shared with TRBD1. Germline-derived CDR1 and CDR2 are SEHNR and FQNEAQ (reference sequence). V lost 1 base and J lost 0; bases outside the gene matches: 9. The CDR3 covers 18 residues. The CDR3 loop reads CASSLGPGQGGVNTEAFF. In DNA, the CDR3 is TGTGCCAGCAGCTTAGGACCGGGACAGGGTGGGGTGAACACTGAAGCTTTCTTT.

This clonotype has just a few counts. The chain links TRBV20-1 to TRBJ2-7, with D possibly TRBD2 on 6 matching bases. Germline V gene sequence: CDR1 DFQATT, CDR2 SNEGSKA (reference sequence). The CDR3 has 12 amino acids. V was shortened by 5 bases and J by 6 bases, with 14 bases between the two germline ends. CDR3 region: CSAADYTGEQYF. The CDR3 coding sequence is TGCAGTGCTGCGGACTACACGGGCGAGCAGTACTTC.

V and J are TRBV20-1 and TRBJ2-7; possibly TRBD2 for D (6 bases). This CDR3 is 15 amino acids long. Germline V gene lookup returns CDR1 DFQATT and CDR2 SNEGSKA (reference sequence). Trimming pared 5 bases from V and 1 base from J, leaving 18 bases between. The CDR3 DNA reads as TGCAGTGCTGAGGGTGGAGGGTTGGGGTCCTACGAGCAGTACTTC. This encodes CSAEGGGLGSYEQYF.

This chain links TRBV7-9 with TRBJ2-7; no clear D gene. The V gene's germline CDR1 is SEHNR and CDR2 FQNEAQ (reference sequence). Trimming took 5 bases from V and 5 from J, leaving 16 bases between them. The CDR3 is made up of 14 amino acids. The CDR3 sequence is CASSPGPLYDEQYF. The CDR3 bases are TGTGCCAGCAGCCCCGGGCCCCTCTACGACGAGCAGTACTTC.

The CDR3 region has the DNA TGTGCCACGAAGGGGGGACTCAACCATGGAGAGACCCAGTTCTTC. Encoded protein: CATKGGLNHGETQFF. V and J are TRBV10-3 and TRBJ2-1, with D tentatively TRBD1 or TRBD2 (6 bases each). V gave up 10 bases and J gave up 13 bases, with 29 bases separating them. This CDR3 has 15 residues. CDR1 is ENHRY, CDR2 SYGVKD, per germline.

The chain uses TRBV28 and TRBJ2-7; the D call may be TRBD1 or TRBD2 (5 bases each). V was clipped by 6 bases and J by 2 bases, with 11 bases between them. CDR3 length equals 13 residues. Per the germline V gene, CDR1 is MDHEN and CDR2 is SYDVKM. In DNA form, the CDR3 reads TGTGCCAGCAGGGGACGACAGACCTACGAGCAGTACTTC. Its protein product is CASRGRQTYEQYF.